The T cell receptor (beta chain) described here comes from a study of vaccination and CD4 T cells after COVID-19 (dated by TCRdb to between 2021 and 2023). For the wider study: The convalescent cohort included six males and four females, with two Hispanic individuals, seven Caucasians, two Asians and one multiracial person. As controls, cultures received a CEFX viral epitope pool (the positive control), an HIV-1 Nef peptide pool (the negative control), or no peptide at all. Post-COVID blood samples from convalescent patients were collected a median of approximately 100 days after diagnosis, with a range of roughly 35 to 170 days. Post-vaccine blood samples were obtained a median of about 72 days after the second vaccine dose, with a range of 14 to 241 days. Culture stimuli were overlapping spike peptide pools from SARS-CoV-2 and from the common cold coronaviruses HCoV-NL63, HCoV-OC43 and HCoV-229E. The spike-specific CD4+ TCR repertoire was compared before and after mRNA vaccination in 10 COVID-19 convalescent patients and a few infection-naive healthy vaccine recipients. An earlier paper using these donors assessed, at the TCR clonotype level, memory CD4+ T cell crossreactivity between SARS-CoV-2 and common cold coronavirus spike proteins. Each participant got two doses of either the Pfizer-BioNTech BNT162b2 vaccine (n=8) or the Moderna mRNA-1273 vaccine (n=2). Here is what the overall study found, with its caveats: The median number of SARS-CoV-2-reactive clonotypes rose from 20 to 25 after infection to around 40 after vaccination, but the change was not significant. In convalescent patients, a median approximately 86% of post-vaccine SARS-CoV-2-reactive clones were detected only after vaccination, and vaccine-specific priming was suggested by this finding. Of the vaccine-specific clones found in convalescent patients, nearly all (304 of 307) were mono-reactive for SARS-CoV-2 spike instead of being cross-reactive with common cold coronaviruses. Only a relatively small number of convalescent patients were included in the study, and early timepoints following natural infection were not analyzed.

The treatment or condition label of this sample denotes: 10-day PBMC culture with coronavirus spike peptide pools or control peptides (ViraFEST assay). CD4+ T cells from unexposed donors were collected before the COVID-19 pandemic (2011-2018). The ViraFEST assay was used in the study, in which antigen-specific T cells were expanded with peptide pools and expanded clonotypes were subsequently identified by TCR sequencing. Each well held 2.2 million or so PBMCs cultured with 10 ug/ml peptide pools in IMDM containing approximately 4.8% human AB serum and approximately 10 IU/ml IL-2. Half of the culture medium was replaced with fresh IL-2-containing medium on days 3 and 7. After nine to eleven days of culture, CD4+ T cells were isolated by negative selection with the EasySep CD4+ T cell isolation kit. As far as cell numbers permitted, CD4+ T cells from unexposed donors were tested for reactivity against SARS-CoV-2 S and N as well as four spike pools from common cold coronaviruses. Ficoll-Paque Plus gradient centrifugation was used to isolate PBMCs from whole blood, and the isolated PBMCs were then either used fresh or cryopreserved at -140C. Triplicate wells were generally used for each culture condition. Leukapheresis product for the unexposed donors was purchased commercially.

Points on this clonotype: Its antigen remains undetermined. No much larger clone exists at a distance of one base, and base qualities are not known.

The library came from PCR. TCR sequencing of DNA from cultured CD4+ T cells used the Oncomine TCR Beta short-read assay at the Johns Hopkins FTIC core. The QIAamp micro DNA kit was used to extract genomic DNA from the cultured CD4+ T cells. Oncomine TCR Beta libraries from cultured CD4+ T cells were pooled using unique dual indexes and sequenced on an Illumina iSeq 100. The original methods were these. Non-productive sequences were filtered out, and CDR3s that did not start with C, did not end with F or W, or were shorter than 7 amino acids were discarded. The MANAFEST web application was used to identify antigen-specific clonotypes by comparing peptide-stimulated wells against reference wells and other culture wells. To be called positive, a clone needed an FDR below 0.05, an odds ratio above 5, and a productive frequency above 0.1% in at least two of three replicate wells. A clonotype was classed as cross-reactive if the clonotype showed significant expansion both in SARS-CoV-2 spike wells and in at least one common cold coronavirus spike condition. CDR3 homology was assessed with Levenshtein distances (stringdist) and unrooted phylogenetic trees (ape) in R version 3.6.1. TCRdb cleaned the public reads at Q25 with fastp, built clones with MiXCR and kept in-frame beta chains. Rows are combined by CDR3 protein, so each entry shows the most common genes and DNA. None of the V and J calls come from the authors' own analysis; TCRdb made them. In this sample the table shows approximately 6,000 distinct CDR3 sequences, approximately 47% of which occur a single time. 38% of the sample lies in the top ten.

From the germline V gene, CDR1 is SGHDN and CDR2 is FVKESK. The CDR3 measures 19 amino acids from cysteine to phenylalanine. Solely the CDR3 DNA is kept, with 57 bases framed from the first base. Trimming leaves V shorter by 0 bases and J shorter by 2 bases, with the junction holding 14 bases beyond the gene matches. The source is a human donor in good health. Sequenced sample: CD4+ T cells from blood, cultured in vitro. In this chain, TRBV14 is recombined with TRBJ2-3, with 7 central nucleotides matching TRBD2. The DNA sequence follows: TGTGCCAGCAGCCAAGATAGGACGAATTATGGGACTATCACAGATACGCAGTATTTT. This sequence encodes CASSQDRTNYGTITDTQYF.